Below are 27 T cell receptor beta chains sequenced from a single sample in a study of yellow fever vaccine responses in identical twins. TCRdb ran MiXCR on the RT-PCR reads and lists one entry per CDR3 protein. Among about 17,000 distinct CDR3 sequences listed, around two thirds were seen once. This material consisted of T cells from blood (PBMCs), unsorted or a sorted subset (not recorded which), taken before or after yellow fever vaccination (not recorded which). All receptors come from a woman younger than 35 who received the yellow fever vaccine.

The V call is TRBV10-1, the J call TRBJ2-3; 7 bases match TRBD2. V trimming: 3 bases; J trimming: 4 bases; junction bases outside the gene matches: 4. Germline V lookup: CDR1 WNHNN, CDR2 SYGVQD (reference sequence). CDR3 size: 14 residues. CDR3 region: CASSESREPDTQYF. In nucleotides, the CDR3 is TGCGCCAGCAGTGAATCGCGGGAGCCAGATACGCAGTATTTT.

The V call is TRBV11-1, the J call TRBJ2-1, with D possibly matching TRBD1 (5 bases). The V and J ends lost 5 bases and 9 bases respectively, with 11 bases between them. Per germline, CDR1 SGHAT and CDR2 FQDESV (reference sequence). CDR3 size: 12 residues. CDR3 loop: CASSPTDLEQFF. The CDR3 nucleotides are TGTGCCAGCAGCCCGACAGACCTTGAGCAGTTCTTC.

The DNA of the CDR3 is TGTGCCAGCAGTCGACCAAACAATGAGCAGTTCTTC. This sequence encodes CASSRPNNEQFF. The chain joins TRBV2 to TRBJ2-1, with D unresolved. This CDR3 comprises 12 residues. Per the germline V gene, CDR1 is SNHLY and CDR2 is FYNNEI. Trimming cost V 5 bases and J 5 bases, with 7 bases left between them.

This chain connects TRBV10-2 to TRBJ2-7; 10 bases fit TRBD2. V gave up 4 bases and J gave up 3 bases; unmatched junction bases: 3. Germline V gives CDR1 WSHSY, CDR2 SAAADI. The CDR3 totals 14 residues. The CDR3 spells CASSVSSGSYEQYF. In nucleotides, the CDR3 is TGCGCCAGCAGTGTTTCTAGCGGGAGCTACGAGCAGTACTTC.

The gene calls are TRBV11-3 and TRBJ2-7; D might be TRBD2 (5 bases). CDR3 length: 14 residues. The germline V gene has CDR1 SGHNT and CDR2 YENEEA. Between the trimmed V and J ends, which lost 4 bases and 4 bases, there was a span of 14 bases. The CDR3 nucleotides are TGTGCCAGCAGCTCGAGCGGAGTCCCGTACGAGCAGTACTTC. Translation: CASSSSGVPYEQYF.

The chain uses TRBV6-2 or TRBV6-3 and TRBJ2-7; no clear D gene. Trimming pared 4 bases from V and 2 bases from J, leaving 12 bases between. Looked up from germline, CDR1 is MNHEY and CDR2 is SVGEGT. CDR3 length equals 14 residues. The CDR3 DNA is TGTGCCAGCAGTTTGTCCGGCTTCACCTACGAGCAGTACTTC. This gives the protein CASSLSGFTYEQYF.

The chain has TRBV29-1 and TRBJ2-7; unclear D gene. The CDR3 runs 12 residues. V lost 0 bases and J 2 bases, leaving 5 bases between the germline ends. Germline lookup yields CDR1 SQVTM and CDR2 ANQGSEA. In nucleotides, the CDR3 is TGCAGCGTTGAAGATGGGCCCTACGAGCAGTACTTC. It codes for CSVEDGPYEQYF.

This chain uses TRBV20-1 with TRBJ2-7; 7 positions match TRBD1. From germline, CDR1 is DFQATT and CDR2 SNEGSKA (reference sequence). J gave up 2 bases and V 6 bases, and 7 bases lay outside the gene matches. CDR3 length equals 13 residues. CDR3 in DNA: TGCAGTGCGTCGGACAGGTCGACCTACGAGCAGTACTTC. It encodes CSASDRSTYEQYF.

This chain links TRBV15 with TRBJ2-1; 13 nucleotides align to TRBD2. J was trimmed by 9 bases and V by 5 bases; bases with no gene match: 7. The germline CDR1 and CDR2 sequences are LNHNV and YYDKDF (reference sequence). The CDR3 is 15 amino acids. The CDR3 DNA reads TGTGCCACCAGCCAGACTAGCGGGGGGAATATTGAGCAGTTCTTC. Protein product: CATSQTSGGNIEQFF.

The rearrangement uses TRBV20-1 and TRBJ2-7; 8 bases fit TRBD2. J was trimmed by 0 bases and V by 4 bases; bases with no gene match: 11. CDR3 length equals 16 residues. The germline V gene has CDR1 DFQATT and CDR2 SNEGSKA (reference sequence). CDR3 sequence reads: CSAKPSWLAGSYEQYF. The CDR3 DNA reads TGCAGTGCTAAACCCAGTTGGCTAGCGGGCTCCTACGAGCAGTACTTC.

The genes are TRBV7-9 and TRBJ1-6; D gene ambiguous. The germline CDR1 and CDR2 sequences are SEHNR and FQNEAQ (reference sequence). The CDR3 totals 14 residues. V lost 2 bases to trimming and J lost 5 bases, with 7 bases between them. The CDR3 sequence is CASSLTQDNSPLHF. CDR3 coding DNA: TGTGCCAGCAGCTTAACCCAAGATAATTCACCCCTCCACTTT.

The V and J genes are TRBV2 and TRBJ2-1; D remains unclear. The germline CDR1 and CDR2 sequences are SNHLY and FYNNEI. There are 13 residues in the CDR3. The V end was cut by 5 bases, the J end by 9 bases, with 14 bases between. CDR3 in DNA: TGTGCCAGCAGTCTTGGACGGCACAGTGAGCAGTTCTTC. Residues: CASSLGRHSEQFF.

This clonotype was counted between two and nine times. This sequence joins TRBV11-1 and TRBJ2-1; the D gene is possibly TRBD2 (6 bases). The CDR3 is 12 residues long. CDR1 SGHAT and CDR2 FQDESV come from the germline V gene (reference sequence). Trimming pared 5 bases from V and 15 bases from J, leaving 17 bases between. The CDR3 is CASSAGTPTRFF. CDR3 in DNA: TGTGCCAGCAGCGCGGGGACTCCCACTCGGTTCTTC.

Note on this clonotype: An end of the junction does not agree with germline; a read error may underlie this. The chain carries TRBV13 and TRBJ2-5; 11 nucleotides align to TRBD2. Germline values: CDR1 PRHDT, CDR2 FYEKMQ (reference sequence). The CDR3 covers 15 residues. The CDR3 sequence is CASTLTSGRGETQYF. CDR3 DNA sequence: TGTGCCAGCACCTTAACTAGCGGGAGAGGGGAGACCCAGTACTTC.

This clonotype is a singleton in its sample. The chain couples TRBV4-2 to TRBJ1-1, with 10 bases lining up with TRBD1. The CDR3 extends over 16 amino acids. V lost 4 bases and J lost 5; bases outside the gene matches: 10. CDR1 and CDR2 from the germline V gene are LGHNA and YNFKEQ. CDR3 bases: TGTGCCAGCAGCCCCGGGACAGGGGTGTTGGAGACTGAAGCTTTCTTT. As protein: CASSPGTGVLETEAFF.

CDR3 amino acids: CASSPGTGYQETQYF. The CDR3 coding sequence is TGTGCCAGCAGCCCCGGGACAGGGTACCAAGAGACCCAGTACTTC. This chain connects TRBV11-2 to TRBJ2-5, with 9 positions matching TRBD1. The germline V gene encodes CDR1 SGHAT and CDR2 FQNNGV. The CDR3 extends over 15 amino acids. With 5 bases clipped from V and 0 bases from J, the junction kept 4 bases outside the gene matches.

This clonotype showed up just once. The chain couples TRBV10-1 to TRBJ1-3, with TRBD1 matching over 9 bases. This CDR3 spans 14 amino acids. After removal of 5 bases from V and 4 bases from J, the junction contained 3 bases not matched to a gene. Germline CDR1 WNHNN, CDR2 SYGVQD (reference sequence). CDR3 DNA sequence: TGCGCCAGCAGTTCGGACAGGGGAGGAAACACCATATATTTT. Amino acids: CASSSDRGGNTIYF.

The rearrangement uses TRBV12-3 or TRBV12-4 and TRBJ2-7; D might be TRBD2 (5 bases). Trimming cost V 5 bases and J 3 bases, with 17 bases left between them. This CDR3 has 15 amino acids. CDR3 protein: CASSPSLARLYEQYF. CDR3 sequence (DNA): TGTGCCAGCAGTCCCAGTTTAGCGCGACTCTACGAGCAGTACTTC.

V usage is TRBV20-1 and J usage is TRBJ2-3; 7 nucleotides line up with TRBD1. The CDR3 is 18 residues long. V trimming: 1 base; J trimming: 2 bases; junction bases outside the gene matches: 15. Germline CDR1 reads DFQATT; CDR2 reads SNEGSKA (reference sequence). The CDR3 nucleotides read TGCAGTGCTAGAGCTATACCTTCGACAGGGTCCTACACAGATACGCAGTATTTT. As protein: CSARAIPSTGSYTDTQYF.

The gene calls are TRBV28 and TRBJ2-1, with D unresolved. The CDR3 spans 11 residues. Germline V gene data show CDR1 as MDHEN and CDR2 as SYDVKM. The V and J ends lost 4 bases and 9 bases respectively, with 7 bases between them. As DNA, the CDR3 is TGTGCCAGCAGTTGGGTTTTTGAGCAGTTCTTC. This encodes CASSWVFEQFF.

The chain employs TRBV10-3 and TRBJ2-3; TRBD2 matches at 9 bases. With 5 bases clipped from V and 2 bases from J, the junction kept 8 bases outside the gene matches. The length of the CDR3 is 16 residues. Germline loops: CDR1 ENHRY, CDR2 SYGVKD. CDR3 amino acids: CAISSRLADLTDTQYF. The CDR3, as DNA: TGTGCCATCAGTTCTAGACTAGCGGACCTCACAGATACGCAGTATTTT.

The chain has TRBV27 and TRBJ1-1, with a weak D call TRBD1 (5 bases). Trimming removed 3 bases at V and 2 bases at J, with 10 bases between. Germline CDR1 is MNHEY and CDR2 is SMNVEV (reference sequence). The CDR3 loop spans 14 amino acids. DNA of the CDR3: TGTGCCAGCAGTTTCGGTCGGGGCAACACTGAAGCTTTCTTT. Translated, it gives CASSFGRGNTEAFF.

The chain uses TRBV2 and TRBJ1-2; TRBD1 is a possible D gene (6 bases). This CDR3 is 14 amino acids long. V dropped 7 bases and J dropped 4 bases, with 16 bases sitting between them. Germline values: CDR1 SNHLY, CDR2 FYNNEI. This CDR3 reads CASKDGGVGYGYTF. The CDR3 DNA sequence: TGTGCCAGCAAGGACGGGGGCGTTGGCTATGGCTACACCTTC.

The table lists this clonotype with a few counts. This rearrangement joins TRBV2 to TRBJ1-5; D remains unclear. The CDR3 has 13 amino acids. Germline V gives CDR1 SNHLY, CDR2 FYNNEI. V lost 10 bases and J 5 bases, leaving 15 bases between the germline ends. The CDR3 loop is CATAWRWDQPQHF. The CDR3 nucleotides read TGTGCCACCGCGTGGAGATGGGATCAGCCCCAGCATTTT.

The chain links TRBV11-3 to TRBJ2-3; no clear D gene. Germline-derived CDR1 and CDR2 are SGHNT and YENEEA. The ends were cut back, 6 bases at V and 4 bases at J, with 5 bases in the middle. The CDR3 contains 11 residues. The CDR3 bases are TGTGCCAGCAGTCGCTCAGATACGCAGTATTTT. Translation gives CASSRSDTQYF.

The chain is built from TRBV6-5 and TRBJ1-1; a possible D gene is TRBD1 (5 bases). The length of the CDR3 is 15 residues. Germline V gene lookup returns CDR1 MNHEY and CDR2 SVGAGI. Trimming shortened V by 0 bases and J by 4 bases, and 12 bases separated the two germline ends. The CDR3 nucleotides are TGTGCCAGCAGTTACTCTGCCAGGGTGGTCACTGAAGCTTTCTTT. This sequence encodes CASSYSARVVTEAFF.

This clonotype occurred a few times. V is TRBV10-3 and J is TRBJ2-1; 9 bases are shared with TRBD2. V dropped 10 bases and J dropped 3; count of bases not matched to a gene: 13. Germline CDR1 is ENHRY and CDR2 is SYGVKD. The CDR3 extends over 16 amino acids. CDR3 protein: CATFAIETSGYNEQFF. The CDR3 DNA reads TGTGCCACGTTTGCTATTGAGACTAGCGGCTACAATGAGCAGTTCTTC.